This paragraph reports one T cell receptor (beta chain). What it binds is unknown. Method: immunoSEQ multiplex PCR; TCRdb's copy keeps in-frame clones and lacks some. The sample records 110,000 or so clones, 88% being singletons. The CDR3 extends over 12 amino acids. With 6 bases removed from V and 3 bases from J, the gap between germline ends came to 6 bases. Germline CDR1 and CDR2: MDHEN and SYDVKM. The entry originates in a study of cytomegalovirus exposure and HLA in healthy donors. Study findings and constraints: TCR clusters originating in the first cohort tended to co-occur in the roughly 130 validation repertoires, according to a later analysis. A list of about 180 TCR beta chains associated with cytomegalovirus was given.

The source is a man aged 18-30 years in good health and CMV-seronegative. Sequencing was done on a sample of PBMCs. This chain uses TRBV28 with TRBJ1-5, with D unresolved. The CDR3 sequence is CASRAINQPQHF. DNA for the CDR3: TGTGCCAGCAGGGCCATCAATCAGCCCCAGCATTTT.